This TCR beta chain originates from a study of T-cell reconstitution after alpha-beta-depleted transplantation in children. This clonotype was picked up a small number of times. The target antigen is unknown. The TCRbeta library incorporated unique molecular identifiers. One entry per CDR3 protein, called by TCRdb with MiXCR from the PCR reads. The table shows 70,000 to 95,000 distinct CDR3 sequences, with 15% to 18% occurring only once. Study-wide results and limits: Several hundred rapidly expanded clones from non-depleted graft cells reportedly supplied alpha-beta T cells about two months post-transplant. Several patients had high TCRbeta diversity at day 60; it came from surviving recipient T cells and thymic progenitors.

The sequenced sample was PBMCs, mostly from graft donor cells, obtained 180 days after TCRalphabeta/CD19-depleted stem cell transplant. The sequence derives from a male patient aged 2 to 9 who had a stem cell transplant for acute lymphoblastic leukemia, so the T cells may come from the graft donor.

The DNA of the CDR3 is TGTGCCATCAGCGAACAGGGCTCCTACGAGCAGTACTTC. Protein: CAISEQGSYEQYF. This chain joins TRBV10-3 and TRBJ2-7, with D perhaps matching TRBD1 (6 bases). The germline CDR1 and CDR2 sequences are ENHRY and SYGVKD. The V end was cut by 6 bases, the J end by 0 bases, with 9 bases between. The length of the CDR3 is 13 residues.